The sequence of this TCR beta chain was determined in a study of human T cells and chemical hapten exposure. Study-wide results and caveats: Positive correlation was observed between PT1 expanded TCR counts and patch test score.

Documented time point: patch test 1, 2 weeks after DPC sensitization. The treatment here: therapeutic diphenylcyclopropenone sensitization with weekly scalp DPC. Ten or more counts support this clonotype. Its target is not known. What the library attached to individual cDNA molecules were unique molecular identifiers. TCRdb itself ran the RACE reads through MiXCR, one entry per CDR3 protein. The sample shows under 120,000 distinct CDR3 sequences, 9.5% to 11% of them seen only once. V lost 4 bases and J lost 7; bases outside the gene matches: 7. CDR3 length: 17 amino acids. Germline V gene data show CDR1 as LGHNA and CDR2 as YNFKEQ.

Sample: whole blood, taken in connection with sensitization to the hapten diphenylcyclopropenone (DPC). The sequence was collected from a woman between 40 and 50 years old with alopecia areata. Some clones in this sample may be carry-over from other donors' samples. The gene calls are TRBV4-2 and TRBJ2-1; 16 bases line up with TRBD2. The CDR3 region is CASSLGLAGGTGNEQFF. The CDR3 DNA reads as TGTGCCAGCAGCCTGGGACTAGCGGGAGGGACAGGGAATGAGCAGTTCTTC.